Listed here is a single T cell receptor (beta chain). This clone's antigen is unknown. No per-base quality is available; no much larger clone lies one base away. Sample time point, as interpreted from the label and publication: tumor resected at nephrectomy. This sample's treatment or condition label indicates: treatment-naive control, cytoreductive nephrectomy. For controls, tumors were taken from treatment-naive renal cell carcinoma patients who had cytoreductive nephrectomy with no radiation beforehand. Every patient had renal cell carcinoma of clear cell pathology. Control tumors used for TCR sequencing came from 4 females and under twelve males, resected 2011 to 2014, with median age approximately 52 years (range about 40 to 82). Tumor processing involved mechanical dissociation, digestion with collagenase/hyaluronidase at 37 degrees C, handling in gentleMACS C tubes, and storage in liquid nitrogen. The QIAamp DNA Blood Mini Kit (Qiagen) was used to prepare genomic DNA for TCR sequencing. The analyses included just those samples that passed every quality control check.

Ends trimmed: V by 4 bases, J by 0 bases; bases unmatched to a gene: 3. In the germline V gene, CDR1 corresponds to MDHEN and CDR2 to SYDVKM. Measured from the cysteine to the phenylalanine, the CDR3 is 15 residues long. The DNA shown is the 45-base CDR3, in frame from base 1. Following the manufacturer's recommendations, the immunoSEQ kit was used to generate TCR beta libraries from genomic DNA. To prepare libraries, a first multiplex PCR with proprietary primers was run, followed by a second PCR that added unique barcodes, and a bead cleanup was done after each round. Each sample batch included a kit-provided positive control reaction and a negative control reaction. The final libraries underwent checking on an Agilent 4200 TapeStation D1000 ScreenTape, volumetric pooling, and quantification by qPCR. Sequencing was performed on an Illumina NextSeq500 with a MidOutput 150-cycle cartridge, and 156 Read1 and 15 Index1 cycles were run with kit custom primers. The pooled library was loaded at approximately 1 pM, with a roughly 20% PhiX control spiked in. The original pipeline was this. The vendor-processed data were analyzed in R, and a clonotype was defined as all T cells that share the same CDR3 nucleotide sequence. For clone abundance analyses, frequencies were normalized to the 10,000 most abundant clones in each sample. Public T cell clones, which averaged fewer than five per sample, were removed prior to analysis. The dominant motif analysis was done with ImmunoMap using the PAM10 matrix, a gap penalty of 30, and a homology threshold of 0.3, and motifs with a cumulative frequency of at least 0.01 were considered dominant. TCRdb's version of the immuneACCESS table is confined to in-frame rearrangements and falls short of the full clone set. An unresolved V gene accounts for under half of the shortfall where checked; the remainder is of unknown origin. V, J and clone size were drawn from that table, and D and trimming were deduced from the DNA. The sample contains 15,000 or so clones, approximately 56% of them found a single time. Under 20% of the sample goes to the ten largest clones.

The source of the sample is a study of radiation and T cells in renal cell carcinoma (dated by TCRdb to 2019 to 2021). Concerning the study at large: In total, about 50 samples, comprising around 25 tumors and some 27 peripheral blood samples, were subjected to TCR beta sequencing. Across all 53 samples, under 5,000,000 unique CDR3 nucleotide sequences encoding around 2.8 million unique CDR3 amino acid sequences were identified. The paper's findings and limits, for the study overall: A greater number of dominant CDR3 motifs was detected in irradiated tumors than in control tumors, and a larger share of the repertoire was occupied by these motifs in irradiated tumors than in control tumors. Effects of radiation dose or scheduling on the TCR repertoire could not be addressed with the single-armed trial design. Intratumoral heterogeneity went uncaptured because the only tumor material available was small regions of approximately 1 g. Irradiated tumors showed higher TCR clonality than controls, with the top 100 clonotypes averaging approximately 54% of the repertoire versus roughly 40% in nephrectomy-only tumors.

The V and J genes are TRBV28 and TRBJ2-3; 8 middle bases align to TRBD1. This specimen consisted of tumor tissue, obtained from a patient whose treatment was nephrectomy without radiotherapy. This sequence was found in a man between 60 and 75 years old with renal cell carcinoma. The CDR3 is CASSSTGASTDTQYF. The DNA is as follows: TGTGCCAGCAGTTCGACAGGGGCTAGCACAGATACGCAGTATTTT.